One and the same sample provided the 13 T cell receptor beta chains below, sequenced in a study of T cell responses to AZD1222 COVID-19 vaccine. The protocol was immunoSEQ multiplex PCR, while the TCRdb copy is restricted to in-frame clones and leaves out a portion. Of 90,000 to 150,000 clones in the sample, more than 85% were seen once. This material consisted of peripheral blood, taken on day 0 of AZD1222 vaccination. These receptors all come from an adult in good health.

This clone appeared a single time. The chain uses TRBV29-1 and TRBJ1-1; 8 nucleotides match TRBD1. Germline V lookup: CDR1 SQVTM, CDR2 ANQGSEA. V shed 8 bases, J shed 5 bases, and the junction held 10 bases outside the gene matches. The CDR3 consists of 13 residues. The CDR3 sequence: CSSHDRGGTEAFF. CDR3 DNA: TGCAGCTCCCACGACAGGGGAGGAACTGAAGCTTTCTTT.

This clone was seen just once. The chain joins TRBV5-4 to TRBJ2-1; D ambiguous. Germline CDR1 SGHNT, CDR2 YYREEE (reference sequence). V gave up 4 bases and J gave up 7 bases, with 12 bases separating them. The CDR3 has 13 residues. Here the CDR3 DNA reads TGTGCCAGCAGCCAGCACATAGGGAATGAGCAGTTCTTC. Protein: CASSQHIGNEQFF.

The chain links TRBV5-1 to TRBJ2-1; 15 positions match TRBD2. Germline V CDR1 and CDR2: SGHRS, YFSETQ. The junction had 0 bases not matched to a gene; V was cut back by 3 bases and J by 2 bases. The CDR3 runs to 16 residues. CDR3 residues: CASSWTSGGAYNEQFF. In nucleotides, the CDR3 is TGCGCCAGCAGCTGGACTAGCGGGGGGGCCTACAATGAGCAGTTCTTC.

The chain uses TRBV19 and TRBJ2-7; tentative D call: TRBD2 (6 bases). V lost 5 bases and J 0 bases, leaving 11 bases between the germline ends. The CDR3 runs to 14 residues. Germline V gives CDR1 LNHDA, CDR2 SQIVND (reference sequence). This chain's CDR3 is CASSRGFSSYEQYF. CDR3 nucleotide sequence: TGTGCCAGTAGTCGGGGGTTCAGCTCCTACGAGCAGTACTTC.

The chain combines TRBV5-6 with TRBJ1-1; D not certain. The V end lost 5 bases, the J end lost 3 bases, and 14 bases lay between the germline ends. CDR1 is SGHDT and CDR2 is YYEEEE in the germline V gene. CDR3 length equals 14 residues. The chain's CDR3 is CASRGRVGDTEAFF. As DNA, the CDR3 is TGTGCCAGCAGGGGAAGGGTGGGAGACACTGAAGCTTTCTTT.

The J gene is TRBJ2-7, the V gene TRBV27, with D uncertain. The V gene lost 6 bases and the J gene lost 4 bases, with 16 bases spanning the gap. Germline values: CDR1 MNHEY, CDR2 SMNVEV (reference sequence). CDR3 length equals 14 residues. The CDR3 protein is CASRNPGFQYEQYF. CDR3 DNA: TGTGCCAGCAGGAATCCGGGCTTCCAATACGAGCAGTACTTC.

The chain links TRBV19 to TRBJ2-2, with 13 positions matching TRBD2. Trimming cost V 7 bases and J 7 bases; bases outside gene matches: 6. CDR3 size: 15 residues. Germline loops: CDR1 LNHDA, CDR2 SQIVND (reference sequence). The CDR3 sequence is CASKTTSGGFGELFF. The DNA of the CDR3 is TGTGCCAGTAAAACGACTAGCGGGGGGTTCGGGGAGCTGTTTTTT.

The chain joins TRBV5-6 to TRBJ1-1; D is unclear. Germline loops: CDR1 SGHDT, CDR2 YYEEEE. There are 14 residues in the CDR3. Trimming took off 4 bases at V and 1 base at J, with 11 bases between the two ends. CDR3 sequence: CASSPKVWNTEAFF. The DNA of the CDR3 is TGTGCCAGCAGCCCAAAAGTGTGGAACACTGAAGCTTTCTTT.

This clone has more than one count but fewer than ten. The CDR3, as DNA: TGTGCCAGCAGCTTGGAGAGAGACAGCTACGAGCAGTACTTC. It encodes CASSLERDSYEQYF. The rearrangement links TRBV5-4 to TRBJ2-7, with D possibly matching TRBD1 (5 bases). Trimming removed 0 bases from V and 3 bases from J, with 10 bases in between. CDR3 size: 14 residues. Germline CDR1 SGHNT, CDR2 YYREEE (reference sequence).

This rearrangement joins TRBV3-1 (or the pseudogene TRBV3-2) to TRBJ1-1; a weak D match, TRBD1 (5 bases). Trimming took 0 bases from V and 5 from J, leaving 16 bases between them. The CDR3 consists of 16 residues. Germline values: CDR1 LGHDT, CDR2 YNNKEL (reference sequence). CDR3 amino acids: CASSQDVGRRNTEAFF. The CDR3 region has the DNA TGTGCCAGCAGCCAAGATGTGGGACGAAGGAATACTGAAGCTTTCTTT.

V usage is TRBV19 and J usage is TRBJ2-1; 13 positions match TRBD2. The CDR3 consists of 14 residues. The junction had 8 bases not matched to a gene; V was cut back by 5 bases and J by 13 bases. Germline values: CDR1 LNHDA, CDR2 SQIVND (reference sequence). The DNA of the CDR3 is TGTGCCAGTAGTGACGGACTAGCGGGGGTCGTCCAGTTCTTC. Protein: CASSDGLAGVVQFF. Complete variable domain (other parts from reference TRBV19 and TRBJ2-1): DGGITQSPKYLFRKEGQNVTLSCEQNLNHDAMYWYRQDPGQGLRLIYYSQIVNDFQKGDIAEGYSVSREKKESFPLTVTSAQKNPTAFYLCASSDGLAGVVQFFGPGTRLTVL.

The CDR3 nucleotides read TGCGCCAGCAGCCAAGAACCGACAGGGAACAGCAATCAGCCCCAGCATTTT. Translated: CASSQEPTGNSNQPQHF. The chain employs TRBV4-1 and TRBJ1-5, with TRBD1 matching over 7 bases. The germline gives CDR1 MGHRA, CDR2 YSYEKL. V trimming: 0 bases; J trimming: 1 base; junction bases outside the gene matches: 6. The CDR3 loop spans 17 amino acids.

This chain connects TRBV2 to TRBJ1-1; a weak D match, TRBD1 (5 bases). The CDR3 extends over 13 amino acids. Between the trimmed V and J ends, which lost 1 base and 6 bases, there was a span of 9 bases. The germline V gene encodes CDR1 SNHLY and CDR2 FYNNEI. The CDR3, as DNA: TGTGCCAGCAGTGAAGTGGGACGGTCTGAAGCTTTCTTT. Its protein product is CASSEVGRSEAFF.